This section outlines one T cell receptor (beta chain) sequence together with its context. Its matching antigen is unknown. The data originate from a study of siplizumab effects on memory and regulatory T cells. The data were produced by immunoSEQ multiplex PCR, yet TCRdb's version contains in-frame clones alone and is incomplete. The profile shows about 120,000 clones, 90% to 95% of them singletons. Trimming took off 2 bases at V and 4 bases at J, with 12 bases between the two ends. Germline CDR1 is SGHNT and CDR2 is YYREEE (reference sequence). This CDR3 contains 14 residues. Whole-study results and caveats: Suppressive capability of dividing Tregs from siplizumab cultures went unverified. With siplizumab, cumulative frequency of CD4+ memory-derived alloreactive sequences dropped significantly.

The J gene is TRBJ1-1, the V gene TRBV5-4; D uncertain. Sequenced sample: non-Treg CD4+ T cells sorted from blood. The receptor's source is a human donor in good health. Here the CDR3 DNA reads TGTGCCAGCAGCTTAATGGGAATTGGCACTGAAGCTTTCTTT. Translation gives CASSLMGIGTEAFF.